The next 9 T cell receptor beta chains were all read from a single sample in a study of blood T cell repertoires in COVID-19 (dated by TCRdb to about 2020). The library was produced with the immunoSEQ multiplex PCR assay. In TCRdb, the immuneACCESS table is reduced to in-frame sequences with V and J assigned. These tables do not hold every clone; where another copy was compared, an unresolved V gene accounts for under half, and the others remain unexplained. The sample contains about 98,000 clones, less than 85% of them found a single time. The biggest ten clones account for roughly 11% of the sample. The sample taken for sequencing was peripheral blood. Receptor source: a man between 65 and 80 years old with active or convalescent COVID-19.

V is TRBV5-6 and J is TRBJ2-1; D uncertain. Germline CDR1 SGHDT, CDR2 YYEEEE. CDR3 length: 14 amino acids. V dropped 0 bases and J dropped 6 bases, with 10 bases sitting between them. The chain's CDR3 is CASSLDPTINEQFF. The CDR3 nucleotides read TGTGCCAGCAGCTTGGATCCCACTATCAATGAGCAGTTCTTC.

The J gene is TRBJ1-5, the V gene TRBV7-2, with D hard to call. The CDR3 spans 16 residues. Germline CDR1 reads SGHTA; CDR2 reads FQGNSA. Deletions cut 5 bases from V and 0 bases from J, with 14 bases between. CDR3 sequence (DNA): TGTGCCAGCAGCCCCCAAATGGCGGATAGCAATCAGCCCCAGCATTTT. This encodes CASSPQMADSNQPQHF.

The V call is TRBV5-6, the J call TRBJ1-1; 8 bases map to TRBD1. CDR1 and CDR2 (germline): SGHDT, YYEEEE. The CDR3 sequence is 15 residues long. The V and J ends lost 3 bases and 1 base, in that order; junction bases with no gene match: 5. The CDR3 reads CASSSSGQGNTEAFF. The CDR3 nucleotides read TGTGCCAGCAGCTCCTCCGGACAGGGGAACACTGAAGCTTTCTTT.

V gene TRBV5-4 combines with J gene TRBJ1-5; 8 bases agree with TRBD1. The CDR3 contains 14 residues. J gave up 7 bases and V 4 bases, and 7 bases lay outside the gene matches. Germline CDR1 reads SGHNT; CDR2 reads YYREEE (reference sequence). The CDR3 bases are TGTGCCAGCAGCACAGGGGGGGACGGGCAGCCCCAGCATTTT. This sequence encodes CASSTGGDGQPQHF.

The chain is built from TRBV2 and TRBJ2-7; the match to TRBD2 covers 11 bases. The CDR3 runs 15 residues. Unmatched junction bases numbered 3, after V lost 1 base and J lost 4 bases. Per germline, CDR1 SNHLY and CDR2 FYNNEI. As DNA, the CDR3 is TGTGCCAGCAGTGAAGGGCTAGCGGGGGGTTACGAGCAGTACTTC. Amino acids: CASSEGLAGGYEQYF.

This clone was observed a few times. The genes are TRBV6-5 and TRBJ1-3, with 7 bases fitting TRBD1. CDR3 size: 14 residues. The trim removed 10 bases at V and 0 bases at J, leaving 6 bases unmatched. In germline, CDR1 is MNHEY, CDR2 SVGAGI. The CDR3 spells CATRQGSSGNTIYF. The DNA for the CDR3 is TGTGCCACAAGACAGGGAAGCTCTGGAAACACCATATATTTT.

The chain has TRBV5-1 and TRBJ2-7; TRBD1 matches at 9 bases. The J segment lost 4 bases and the V segment lost 4 bases, leaving 12 bases of the junction unmatched. This CDR3 comprises 16 residues. The germline V gene encodes CDR1 SGHRS and CDR2 YFSETQ. The CDR3 DNA reads TGCGCCAGCAGCCACGGCGCCTCGGGACAGGGTTACGAGCAGTACTTC. Its protein is CASSHGASGQGYEQYF.

V gene TRBV15 combines with J gene TRBJ1-5; D is perhaps TRBD1 (6 bases). Germline CDR1 LNHNV, CDR2 YYDKDF (reference sequence). Trimming left V 5 bases short and J 3 bases short, with 8 bases between. The length of the CDR3 is 13 residues. The CDR3 region is CATSGGANQPQHF. In nucleotides, the CDR3 is TGTGCCACCAGCGGGGGGGCCAATCAGCCCCAGCATTTT. Full variable domain (outside the CDR3, taken from reference TRBV15 and TRBJ1-5): DAMVIQNPRYQVTQFGKPVTLSCSQTLNHNVMYWYQQKSSQAPKLLFHYYDKDFNNEADTPDNFQSRRPNTSFCFLDIRSPGLGDTAMYLCATSGGANQPQHFGDGTRLSIL.

The chain is built from TRBV18 and TRBJ1-2; D is possibly TRBD1 (5 bases). The CDR3 has 14 amino acids. Germline V gene sequence: CDR1 KGHSH, CDR2 LQKENI. The V end lost 4 bases, the J end lost 5 bases, and 14 bases lay between the germline ends. This CDR3 is CASSQGKQGYGYTF. The DNA for the CDR3 is TGTGCCAGCTCACAGGGAAAGCAGGGTTATGGCTACACCTTC.